This T cell receptor beta chain derives from a study of esophageal squamous cell carcinoma under preoperative chemotherapy. This CDR3 has 15 residues. From germline, CDR1 is SSHAT and CDR2 FNYEAQ (reference sequence). The study, taken as a whole, reports: Peripheral T cells migrating into the tumor appeared to partly supply post-treatment tumor-infiltrating lymphocytes. Abundant clones tended to shrink rather than expand after paclitaxel-nedaplatin.

Time point described: after preoperative PTX-NDP chemotherapy. Paclitaxel-nedaplatin chemotherapy was given to patients ahead of their surgery. Of note for this clonotype: Its antigen is unidentified.

TCRdb itself ran the PCR reads through MiXCR, one entry per CDR3 protein. The sample has 30,000 to 35,000 distinct CDR3 sequences, around 49% seen once. The chain is built from TRBV7-7 and TRBJ2-3, with 9 bases lining up with TRBD1. The DNA end is a closer match to TRBJ2-5, so the J assignment may be wrong. The TCR originated in a human donor with esophageal squamous cell carcinoma. The donor label of this sample is uncertain. Sampling was conducted from a patient given preoperative chemotherapy. CDR3 sequence (DNA): TGTGCCAGCACCCCCTTGGGGACAGGGTGGGAGACCCAGTACTTC. As protein: CASTPLGTGWETQYF.